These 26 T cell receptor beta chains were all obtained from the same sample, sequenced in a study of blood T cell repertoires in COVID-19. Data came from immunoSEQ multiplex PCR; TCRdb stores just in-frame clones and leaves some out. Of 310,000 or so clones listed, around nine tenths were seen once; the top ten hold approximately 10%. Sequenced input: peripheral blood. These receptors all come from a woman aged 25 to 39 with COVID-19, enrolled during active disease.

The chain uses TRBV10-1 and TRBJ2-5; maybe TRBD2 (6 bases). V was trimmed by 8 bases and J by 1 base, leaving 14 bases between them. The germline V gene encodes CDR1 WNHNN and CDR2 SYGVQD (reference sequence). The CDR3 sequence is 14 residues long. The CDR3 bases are TGCGCCAGCTCTGATGGGGGAGGCCAAGAGACCCAGTACTTC. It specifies CASSDGGGQETQYF.

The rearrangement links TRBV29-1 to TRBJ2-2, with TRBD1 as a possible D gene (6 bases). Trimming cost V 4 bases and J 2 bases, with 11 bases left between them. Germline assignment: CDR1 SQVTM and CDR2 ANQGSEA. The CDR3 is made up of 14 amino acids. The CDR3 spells CSVAGGINTGELFF. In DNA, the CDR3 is TGCAGCGTTGCTGGGGGCATTAACACCGGGGAGCTGTTTTTT.

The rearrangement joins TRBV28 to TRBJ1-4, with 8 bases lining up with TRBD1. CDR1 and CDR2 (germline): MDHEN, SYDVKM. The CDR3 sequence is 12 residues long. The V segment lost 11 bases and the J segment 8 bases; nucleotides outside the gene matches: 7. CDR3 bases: TGTGCCTCGGGACAGGTCCGAGAAAAACTGTTTTTT. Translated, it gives CASGQVREKLFF.

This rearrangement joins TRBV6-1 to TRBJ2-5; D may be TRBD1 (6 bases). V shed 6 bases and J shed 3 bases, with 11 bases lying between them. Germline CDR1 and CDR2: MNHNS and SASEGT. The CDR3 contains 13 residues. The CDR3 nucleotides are TGTGCCAGCAGGAAAGAGGGGGAAGAGACCCAGTACTTC. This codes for CASRKEGEETQYF.

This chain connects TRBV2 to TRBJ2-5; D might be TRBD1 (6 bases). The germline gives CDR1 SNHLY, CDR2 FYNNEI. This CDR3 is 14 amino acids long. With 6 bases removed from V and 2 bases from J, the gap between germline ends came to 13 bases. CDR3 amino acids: CASRMGAVQETQYF. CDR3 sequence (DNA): TGTGCCAGCAGGATGGGGGCGGTTCAAGAGACCCAGTACTTC. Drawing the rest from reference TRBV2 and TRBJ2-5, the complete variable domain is EPEVTQTPSHQVTQMGQEVILRCVPISNHLYFYWYRQILGQKVEFLVSFYNNEISEKSEIFDDQFSVERPDGSNFTLKIRSTKLEDSAMYFCASRMGAVQETQYFGPGTRLLVL.

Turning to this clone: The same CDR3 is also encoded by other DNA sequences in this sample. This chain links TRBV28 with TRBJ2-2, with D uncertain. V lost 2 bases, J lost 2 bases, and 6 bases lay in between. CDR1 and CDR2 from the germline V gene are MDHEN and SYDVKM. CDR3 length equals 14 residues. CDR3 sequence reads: CASSLGRNTGELFF. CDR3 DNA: TGTGCCAGCAGTTTAGGGCGTAACACCGGGGAGCTGTTTTTT.

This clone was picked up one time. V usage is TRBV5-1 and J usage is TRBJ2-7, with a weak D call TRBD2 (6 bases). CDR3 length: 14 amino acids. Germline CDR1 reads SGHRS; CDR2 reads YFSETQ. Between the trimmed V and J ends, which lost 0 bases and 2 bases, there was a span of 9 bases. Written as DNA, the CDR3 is TGCGCCAGCAGCTTGGCGGGGGTTGCCTACGAGCAGTACTTC. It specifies CASSLAGVAYEQYF.

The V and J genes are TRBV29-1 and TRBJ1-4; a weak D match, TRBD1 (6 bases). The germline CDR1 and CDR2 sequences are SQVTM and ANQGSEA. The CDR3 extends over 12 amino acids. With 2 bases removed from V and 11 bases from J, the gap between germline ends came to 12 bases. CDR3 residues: CSVERGGNKLFF. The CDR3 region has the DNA TGCAGCGTTGAAAGGGGGGGGAATAAACTGTTTTTT.

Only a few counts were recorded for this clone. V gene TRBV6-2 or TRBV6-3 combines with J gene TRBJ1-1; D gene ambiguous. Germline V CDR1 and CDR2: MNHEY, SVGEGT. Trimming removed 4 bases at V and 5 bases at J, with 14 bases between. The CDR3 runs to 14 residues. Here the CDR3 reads CASSSEGARTEAFF. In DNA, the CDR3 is TGTGCCAGCAGTTCGGAGGGCGCGAGAACTGAAGCTTTCTTT.

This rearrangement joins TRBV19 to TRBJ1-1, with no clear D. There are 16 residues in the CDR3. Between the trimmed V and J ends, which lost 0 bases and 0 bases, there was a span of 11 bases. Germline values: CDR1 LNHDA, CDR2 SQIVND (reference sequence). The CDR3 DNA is TGTGCCAGTAGTATAGACCCCCTAGCGGTGAACACTGAAGCTTTCTTT. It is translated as CASSIDPLAVNTEAFF.

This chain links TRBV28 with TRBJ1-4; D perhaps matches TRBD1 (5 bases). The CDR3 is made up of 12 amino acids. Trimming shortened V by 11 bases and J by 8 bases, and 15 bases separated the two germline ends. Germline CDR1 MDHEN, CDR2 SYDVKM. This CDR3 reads CASGGVSEKLFF. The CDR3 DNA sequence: TGTGCCTCCGGGGGGGTATCGGAAAAACTGTTTTTT. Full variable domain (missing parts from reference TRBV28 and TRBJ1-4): DVKVTQSSRYLVKRTGEKVFLECVQDMDHENMFWYRQDPGLGLRLIYFSYDVKMKEKGDIPEGYSVSREKKERFSLILESASTNQTSMYLCASGGVSEKLFFGSGTQLSVL.

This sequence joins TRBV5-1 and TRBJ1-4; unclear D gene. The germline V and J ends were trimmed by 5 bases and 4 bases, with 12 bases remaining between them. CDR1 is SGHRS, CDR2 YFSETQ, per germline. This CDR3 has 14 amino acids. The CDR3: CASRASPGNEKLFF. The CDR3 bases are TGCGCCAGCAGGGCGTCCCCGGGTAATGAAAAACTGTTTTTT.

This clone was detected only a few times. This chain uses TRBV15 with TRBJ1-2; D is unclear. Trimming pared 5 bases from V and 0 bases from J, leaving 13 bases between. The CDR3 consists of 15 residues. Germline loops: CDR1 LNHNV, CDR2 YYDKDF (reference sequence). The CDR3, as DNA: TGTGCCACCAGCCCGCGCCGGGATTCTAACTATGGCTACACCTTC. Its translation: CATSPRRDSNYGYTF.

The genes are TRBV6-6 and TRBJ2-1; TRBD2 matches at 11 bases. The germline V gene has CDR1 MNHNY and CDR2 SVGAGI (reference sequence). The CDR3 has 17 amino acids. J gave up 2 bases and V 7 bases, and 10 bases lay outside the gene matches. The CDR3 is CASNRQPGLAAYNEQFF. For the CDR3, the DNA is TGTGCCAGCAATCGACAGCCGGGACTAGCGGCCTACAATGAGCAGTTCTTC.

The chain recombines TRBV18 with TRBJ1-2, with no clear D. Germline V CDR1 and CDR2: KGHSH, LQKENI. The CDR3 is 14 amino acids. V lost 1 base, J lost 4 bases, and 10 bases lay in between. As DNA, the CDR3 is TGTGCCAGCTCACCACTGAGGGCGGGCTATGGCTACACCTTC. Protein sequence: CASSPLRAGYGYTF.

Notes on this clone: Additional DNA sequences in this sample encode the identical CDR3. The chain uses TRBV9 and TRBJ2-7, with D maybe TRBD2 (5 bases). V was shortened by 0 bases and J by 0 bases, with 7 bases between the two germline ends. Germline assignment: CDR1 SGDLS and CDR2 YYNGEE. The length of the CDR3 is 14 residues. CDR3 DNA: TGTGCCAGCAGCGTAGGAGGACTCTCCTACGAGCAGTACTTC. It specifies CASSVGGLSYEQYF.

CDR3: CASSIRGGIGTDTQYF. DNA of the CDR3: TGTGCCAGTAGTATTCGAGGGGGCATCGGCACAGATACGCAGTATTTT. This chain links TRBV19 with TRBJ2-3, with 7 bases identical to TRBD1. V dropped 3 bases and J dropped 1; count of bases not matched to a gene: 7. Germline assignment: CDR1 LNHDA and CDR2 SQIVND (reference sequence). The CDR3 loop spans 16 amino acids.

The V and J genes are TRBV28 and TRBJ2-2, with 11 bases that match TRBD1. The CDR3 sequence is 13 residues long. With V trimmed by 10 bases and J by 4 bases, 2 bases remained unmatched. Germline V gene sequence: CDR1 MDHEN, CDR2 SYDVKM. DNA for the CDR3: TGTGCCATCGGGACAGGGGGCACCGGGGAGCTGTTTTTT. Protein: CAIGTGGTGELFF.

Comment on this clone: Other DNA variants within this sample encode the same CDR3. CDR3 sequence (DNA): TGTGCCAGCAGTAGGACAGGGGGTGGCTATGGCTACACCTTC. This sequence encodes CASSRTGGGYGYTF. The gene calls are TRBV6-5 and TRBJ1-2; 10 bases align to TRBD1. After removal of 5 bases from V and 4 bases from J, the junction contained 4 bases not matched to a gene. Germline-derived CDR1 and CDR2 are MNHEY and SVGAGI. CDR3 length: 14 residues.

CDR3 sequence (DNA): TGTGCCAGCACCGAGGACAGAATTAACTATGGCTACACCTTC. Its protein product is CASTEDRINYGYTF. This rearrangement joins TRBV2 to TRBJ1-2, with D possibly being TRBD1 (6 bases). Per germline, CDR1 SNHLY and CDR2 FYNNEI. Trimming stripped 7 bases from V and 1 base from J, with 13 bases between. The CDR3 covers 14 residues.

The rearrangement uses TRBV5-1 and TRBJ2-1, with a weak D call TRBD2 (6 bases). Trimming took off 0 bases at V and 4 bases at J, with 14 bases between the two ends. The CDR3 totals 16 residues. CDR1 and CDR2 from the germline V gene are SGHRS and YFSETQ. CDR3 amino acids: CASSLERRAQYNEQFF. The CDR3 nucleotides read TGCGCCAGCAGCTTGGAGCGGAGGGCCCAATACAATGAGCAGTTCTTC.

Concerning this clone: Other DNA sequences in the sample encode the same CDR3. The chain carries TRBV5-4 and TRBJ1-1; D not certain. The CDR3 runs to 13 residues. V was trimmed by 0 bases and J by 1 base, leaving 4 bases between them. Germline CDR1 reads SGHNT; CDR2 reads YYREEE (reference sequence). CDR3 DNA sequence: TGTGCCAGCAGCTTGGGCGGGAACACTGAAGCTTTCTTT. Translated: CASSLGGNTEAFF.

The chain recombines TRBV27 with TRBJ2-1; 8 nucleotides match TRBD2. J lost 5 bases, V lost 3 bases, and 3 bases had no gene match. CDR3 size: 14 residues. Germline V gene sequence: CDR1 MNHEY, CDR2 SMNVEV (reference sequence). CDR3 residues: CASSFSGSHNEQFF. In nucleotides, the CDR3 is TGTGCCAGCAGTTTCAGCGGGAGTCACAATGAGCAGTTCTTC.

CDR3 DNA: TGTGCCAGCAGTTTCCCGGGACAAGGTTCCAATCAGCCCCAGCATTTT. The encoded protein is CASSFPGQGSNQPQHF. The chain couples TRBV6-6 to TRBJ1-5; D perhaps matches TRBD1 (6 bases). Trimming pared 4 bases from V and 3 bases from J, leaving 16 bases between. CDR3 size: 16 residues. The germline CDR1 and CDR2 sequences are MNHNY and SVGAGI (reference sequence).

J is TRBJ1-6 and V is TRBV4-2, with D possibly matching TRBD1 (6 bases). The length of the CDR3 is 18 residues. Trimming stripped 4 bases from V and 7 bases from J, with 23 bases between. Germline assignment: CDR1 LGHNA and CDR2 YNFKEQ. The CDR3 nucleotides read TGTGCCAGCAGCCCCCGGGCGGGGGCAGCCCAGATGAATTCACCCCTCCACTTT. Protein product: CASSPRAGAAQMNSPLHF.

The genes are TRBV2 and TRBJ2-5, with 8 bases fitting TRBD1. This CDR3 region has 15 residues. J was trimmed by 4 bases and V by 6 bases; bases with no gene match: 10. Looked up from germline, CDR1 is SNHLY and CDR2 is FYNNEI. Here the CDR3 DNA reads TGTGCCAGCAGAGCCCCCAGGGGGCAAGGAGAGACCCAGTACTTC. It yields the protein CASRAPRGQGETQYF. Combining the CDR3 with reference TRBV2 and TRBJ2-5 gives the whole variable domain EPEVTQTPSHQVTQMGQEVILRCVPISNHLYFYWYRQILGQKVEFLVSFYNNEISEKSEIFDDQFSVERPDGSNFTLKIRSTKLEDSAMYFCASRAPRGQGETQYFGPGTRLLVL.